The 27 T cell receptor beta chains presented below share a single source sample, sequenced in a study of monozygotic twins with inflammatory bowel disease. From its re-call of the 5' RACE reads, TCRdb lists each CDR3 protein once, without DNA. The ten top clones account for 2% to 3%, within a sample of around 450,000 distinct CDR3 sequences. The specimen sequenced was blood. All receptors come from a human donor with ulcerative colitis or Crohn's disease, or a healthy co-twin of an affected twin (not recorded which).

The chain uses TRBV2 and TRBJ2-2. The CDR3 runs to 12 residues. Per germline, CDR1 SNHLY and CDR2 FYNNEI. CDR3 sequence: CASSELTGELFF.

The V gene is TRBV5-1, the J gene TRBJ2-2. CDR3 length: 13 residues. Germline lookup yields CDR1 SGHRS and CDR2 YFSETQ. CDR3 residues: CASSLAVTGELFF.

V usage is TRBV20-1 and J usage is TRBJ1-2; TCRdb selects TRBD1, and the lack of DNA leaves this call unchecked. CDR1 and CDR2 (germline): DFQATT, SNEGSKA (reference sequence). The CDR3 covers 13 residues. The CDR3 here is CSARDSGVYGYTF.

This chain connects TRBV5-5 to TRBJ2-2. Per the germline V gene, CDR1 is SGHKS and CDR2 is YYEKEE (reference sequence). This CDR3 comprises 13 residues. The CDR3 is CASSLVHTGELFF.

The chain has TRBV12-3 or TRBV12-4 and TRBJ1-4; TCRdb selects TRBD1, and the lack of DNA leaves this call unchecked. This CDR3 region has 16 residues. The CDR3 spells CASSLNRGAGDEKLFF.

The rearrangement uses TRBV30 and TRBJ1-3. This CDR3 is 13 amino acids long. Germline V gene sequence: CDR1 GTSNPN, CDR2 SVGIG (reference sequence). This chain's CDR3 is CAWSVGSGNTIYF. Filled out from reference TRBV30 and TRBJ1-3, the complete variable domain reads SQTIHQWPATLVQPVGSPLSLECTVEGTSNPNLYWYRQAAGRGLQLLFYSVGIGQISSEVPQNLSASRPQDRQFILSSKKLLLSDSGFYLCAWSVGSGNTIYFGEGSWLTVV.

J is TRBJ2-1 and V is TRBV7-2; TCRdb returns TRBD1, unconfirmable since there is no DNA. Germline V gene lookup returns CDR1 SGHTA and CDR2 FQGNSA. The CDR3 contains 16 residues. CDR3 residues: CASSFFGQSSYNEQFF.

The chain uses TRBV27 and TRBJ2-1; the D call from TCRdb, TRBD2, cannot be confirmed without DNA. Germline V lookup: CDR1 MNHEY, CDR2 SMNVEV (reference sequence). The CDR3 extends over 18 amino acids. The chain's CDR3 is CASSPTVTSAKRGNEQFF.

V usage is TRBV20-1 and J usage is TRBJ2-1. This CDR3 spans 14 amino acids. Germline CDR1 and CDR2: DFQATT and SNEGSKA (reference sequence). The CDR3: CSAITSVPNNEQFF.

The chain carries TRBV4-2 and TRBJ2-3; TCRdb outputs TRBD2, but without DNA this stays unchecked. The CDR3 has 15 amino acids. Germline CDR1 LGHNA, CDR2 YNFKEQ. The CDR3 loop is CASSLQTSGADTQYF.

V and J are TRBV27 and TRBJ2-7. The CDR3 spans 14 residues. Germline CDR1 is MNHEY and CDR2 is SMNVEV (reference sequence). CDR3 amino acids: CASRPTEVSYEQYF.

This rearrangement joins TRBV20-1 to TRBJ1-1; TCRdb returns TRBD1, unconfirmable since there is no DNA. The CDR3 totals 16 residues. From germline, CDR1 is DFQATT and CDR2 SNEGSKA (reference sequence). The CDR3 loop is CSAYGQDRDRNTEAFF.

The chain recombines TRBV20-1 with TRBJ1-2. There are 15 residues in the CDR3. CDR1 and CDR2 from the germline V gene are DFQATT and SNEGSKA (reference sequence). The CDR3 protein is CSASQTVGTNYGYTF.

The chain combines TRBV12-3 or TRBV12-4 with TRBJ1-5; lacking DNA, the TRBD1 call made by TCRdb goes unchecked. The CDR3 spans 18 residues. The CDR3 here is CASSLSTGGVLGNQPQHF.

The rearrangement uses TRBV7-6 and TRBJ2-5; there is no DNA to check the TCRdb D call of TRBD2. CDR1 is SGHVS, CDR2 FNYEAQ, per germline. This CDR3 is 16 amino acids long. CDR3 protein: CASSLLGGGSQETQYF.

The chain has TRBV14 and TRBJ2-1; the D call of TRBD2 rests on TCRdb alone, since no DNA is present to check it. Germline CDR1 reads SGHDN; CDR2 reads FVKESK. There are 17 residues in the CDR3. CDR3 loop: CASSRLAGGHPYNEQFF.

This CDR3 is CSARLTSGGTGELFF. The gene calls are TRBV20-1 and TRBJ2-2; TCRdb's assignment of TRBD1 cannot be checked, as there is no DNA. CDR1 and CDR2 from the germline V gene are DFQATT and SNEGSKA (reference sequence). The CDR3 has 15 residues.

The V and J genes are TRBV7-9 and TRBJ1-1. The V gene's germline CDR1 is SEHNR and CDR2 FQNEAQ (reference sequence). The CDR3 loop spans 12 amino acids. The CDR3 reads CASGLSDTEAFF. Based on the CDR3 plus reference TRBV7-9 and TRBJ1-1, the full variable domain is DTGVSQNPRHKITKRGQNVTFRCDPISEHNRLYWYRQTLGQGPEFLTYFQNEAQLEKSRLLSDRFSAERPKGSFSTLEIQRTEQGDSAMYLCASGLSDTEAFFGQGTRLTVV.

The genes are TRBV4-3 and TRBJ1-2. Germline loops: CDR1 LGHNA, CDR2 YSLEER. This CDR3 is 16 amino acids long. CDR3 sequence: CASSQAVQPSNYGYTF.

The J gene is TRBJ2-7, the V gene TRBV13; TCRdb lists TRBD2, though no DNA is available to test this call. Germline V gene lookup returns CDR1 PRHDT and CDR2 FYEKMQ (reference sequence). CDR3 length: 14 residues. CDR3 sequence reads: CASGRLAGVHEQYF.

The chain couples TRBV7-2 to TRBJ2-5; TCRdb returns TRBD1, unconfirmable since there is no DNA. Germline CDR1 SGHTA, CDR2 FQGNSA. The CDR3 covers 14 residues. CDR3 sequence: CASSLGRGKETQYF.

The chain employs TRBV7-2 and TRBJ1-2; absent DNA, TCRdb's TRBD1 call cannot be checked. Germline V gene data show CDR1 as SGHTA and CDR2 as FQGNSA. The CDR3 is made up of 17 amino acids. The CDR3 loop is CASSPRTGGASSSGYTF.

This CDR3 is CASIKAGQVNTEAFF. This chain uses TRBV6-1 with TRBJ1-1; TCRdb picks TRBD1, but there is no DNA to check that call. The CDR3 is made up of 15 amino acids. Germline loops: CDR1 MNHNS, CDR2 SASEGT.

V usage is TRBV24-1 and J usage is TRBJ2-1; the TCRdb D gene call, TRBD2, has no DNA to confirm it. The CDR3 is made up of 13 amino acids. Germline V CDR1 and CDR2: KGHDR, SFDVKD. The CDR3 sequence: CATSDLTSGPQFF.

CDR3 protein: CASSRSPSARDYGYTF. The chain couples TRBV18 to TRBJ1-2; TCRdb outputs TRBD1, but without DNA this stays unchecked. This CDR3 comprises 16 residues. The germline V gene has CDR1 KGHSH and CDR2 LQKENI.

The chain employs TRBV18 and TRBJ1-3; with no DNA, the TCRdb D assignment of TRBD1 cannot be verified. CDR1 KGHSH and CDR2 LQKENI come from the germline V gene. The CDR3 is 14 amino acids. CDR3 in amino acids: CASSPITGRNTIYF. The entire variable domain, with the rest obtained from reference TRBV18 and TRBJ1-3, is as follows: NAGVMQNPRHLVRRRGQEARLRCSPMKGHSHVYWYRQLPEEGLKFMVYLQKENIIDESGMPKERFSAEFPKEGPSILRIQQVVRGDSAAYFCASSPITGRNTIYFGEGSWLTVV.

This chain joins TRBV7-2 and TRBJ1-1; lacking DNA, the TRBD1 call made by TCRdb goes unchecked. This CDR3 is built from 15 residues. CDR1 SGHTA and CDR2 FQGNSA come from the germline V gene. This CDR3 is CASSLVGGVNLEAFF.